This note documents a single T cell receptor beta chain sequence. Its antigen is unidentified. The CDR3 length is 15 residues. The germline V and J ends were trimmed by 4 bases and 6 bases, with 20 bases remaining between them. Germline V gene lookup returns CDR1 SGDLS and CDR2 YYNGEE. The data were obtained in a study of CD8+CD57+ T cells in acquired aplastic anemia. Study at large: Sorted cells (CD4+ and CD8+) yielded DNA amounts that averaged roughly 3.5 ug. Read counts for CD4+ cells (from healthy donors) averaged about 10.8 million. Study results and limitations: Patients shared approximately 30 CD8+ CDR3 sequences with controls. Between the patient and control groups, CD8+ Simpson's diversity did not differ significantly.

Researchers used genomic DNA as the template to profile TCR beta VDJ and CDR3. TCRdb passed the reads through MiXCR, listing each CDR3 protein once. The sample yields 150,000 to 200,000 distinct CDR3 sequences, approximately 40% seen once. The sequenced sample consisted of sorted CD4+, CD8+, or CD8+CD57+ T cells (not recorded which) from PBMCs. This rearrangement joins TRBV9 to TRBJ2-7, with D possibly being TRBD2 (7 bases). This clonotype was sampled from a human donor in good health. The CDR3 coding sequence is TGTGCCAGCAGCCCGGATGGGGGGGGGCCCAGCGAGCAGTACTTC. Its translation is CASSPDGGGPSEQYF. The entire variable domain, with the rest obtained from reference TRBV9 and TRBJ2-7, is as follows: DSGVTQTPKHLITATGQRVTLRCSPRSGDLSVYWYQQSLDQGLQFLIQYYNGEERAKGNILERFSAQQFPDLHSELNLSSLELGDSALYFCASSPDGGGPSEQYFGPGTRLTVT.